These 2 T cell receptor beta chains were all obtained from the same sample, sequenced in a study of T cells in Graves' hyperthyroidism and ophthalmopathy. TCR beta CDR3 sequences were amplified from RNA transcripts. A first-round RT-PCR of the TCR CDR3 used the HTBI primer set. From the multiplex PCR reads, TCRdb called clonotypes with MiXCR, one entry per CDR3 protein. The repertoire consists of 660,000 or so distinct CDR3 sequences, with about 45% occurring once and the leading ten covering about 7%. What was sequenced was peripheral blood or thyroid tissue (not recorded which). These receptor sequences come from an adult man with Graves' disease, either hyperthyroidism or ophthalmopathy (not recorded which).

The chain couples TRBV20-1 to TRBJ1-5; weak D call: TRBD1 (5 bases). CDR3 size: 16 residues. CDR1 is DFQATT, CDR2 SNEGSKA, per germline (reference sequence). V lost 7 bases to trimming and J lost 2 bases, with 21 bases between them. The CDR3 region has the DNA TGCAGTGTAGCTAGGGGTCGAGGTTCGGGCAATCAGCCCCAGCATTTT. Residues: CSVARGRGSGNQPQHF.

For this clonotype: A much larger clonotype is one base distant, so this may be a read error. The chain couples TRBV7-3 to TRBJ1-1, with D possibly being TRBD1 (6 bases). The ends were cut back, 5 bases at V and 10 bases at J, with 17 bases in the middle. CDR1 is SGHTA and CDR2 is FQGTGA in the germline V gene. CDR3 length equals 13 residues. The CDR3 protein is CASSPKWGGRAFF. The CDR3 DNA sequence: TGTGCCAGCAGCCCGAAATGGGGGGGGCGAGCTTTCTTT.